The next 21 T cell receptor beta chains were all read from a single sample in a study of blood T cells in healthy people across ages. A second PCR, run for about 7 to 11 cycles, used a sample-barcoded 5' primer plus a J-beta primer mix. TCRdb itself ran the 5' RACE reads through MiXCR, one entry per CDR3 protein. This table has more than 800,000 distinct CDR3 sequences, about 28% appearing once. The sample was blood. Receptor source: an elderly woman in good health.

This clonotype was observed a few times. The chain joins TRBV6-6 to TRBJ2-4, with 10 bases aligning to TRBD2. CDR1 and CDR2 (germline): MNHNY, SVGAGI (reference sequence). The V gene end was trimmed by 2 bases and the J gene end by 2 bases; junction bases not matched to a gene: 6. The CDR3 covers 17 residues. CDR3: CASSYSGGAGSKNIQYF. CDR3 coding DNA: TGTGCCAGCAGTTACAGCGGGGGGGCGGGGTCCAAAAACATTCAGTACTTC.

The chain links TRBV9 to TRBJ1-2; TRBD1 might be the D (6 bases). Trimming stripped 0 bases from V and 4 bases from J, with 13 bases between. From germline, CDR1 is SGDLS and CDR2 YYNGEE. The CDR3 is 15 amino acids. The CDR3 spells CASSVAPTGSYGYTF. In nucleotides, the CDR3 is TGTGCCAGCAGCGTAGCCCCGACAGGAAGCTATGGCTACACCTTC. Using reference TRBV9 and TRBJ1-2 for the parts outside the CDR3, the full variable domain is DSGVTQTPKHLITATGQRVTLRCSPRSGDLSVYWYQQSLDQGLQFLIQYYNGEERAKGNILERFSAQQFPDLHSELNLSSLELGDSALYFCASSVAPTGSYGYTFGSGTRLTVV.

This rearrangement joins TRBV29-1 to TRBJ2-7; TRBD1 matches 10 bases. Germline CDR1 SQVTM, CDR2 ANQGSEA. The CDR3 spans 13 residues. V trimming: 6 bases; J trimming: 3 bases; junction bases outside the gene matches: 5. The CDR3 loop is CSVPGTGDYEQYF. The CDR3, as DNA: TGCAGCGTCCCTGGGACAGGGGACTACGAGCAGTACTTC.

This rearrangement joins TRBV20-1 to TRBJ2-1; 9 bases fit TRBD1. The CDR3 is 16 residues long. Germline V gene lookup returns CDR1 DFQATT and CDR2 SNEGSKA (reference sequence). The V and J ends lost 6 bases and 3 bases, in that order; junction bases with no gene match: 12. The CDR3 loop is CSAPGGQGMNYNEQFF. CDR3 coding DNA: TGCAGTGCCCCGGGGGGACAGGGAATGAACTACAATGAGCAGTTCTTC.

This clonotype was counted many times. The V gene is TRBV20-1, the J gene TRBJ2-7; 11 bases are a match to TRBD1. This CDR3 has 15 amino acids. Germline values: CDR1 DFQATT, CDR2 SNEGSKA (reference sequence). V trimming: 2 bases; J trimming: 6 bases; junction bases outside the gene matches: 9. As DNA, the CDR3 is TGCAGTGCTAGATCGGGGGACAGGGGGTCGGGCGAGCAGTACTTC. Amino acids: CSARSGDRGSGEQYF.

This clonotype was observed many times. J is TRBJ2-3 and V is TRBV12-3 or TRBV12-4; 12 nucleotides line up with TRBD2. Trimming removed 6 bases from V and 4 bases from J; junction bases left unmatched: 8. This CDR3 region has 16 residues. The CDR3 sequence: CASRPLAGGPPDTQYF. The DNA of the CDR3 is TGTGCCAGCAGGCCTCTAGCGGGGGGGCCCCCAGATACGCAGTATTTT.

V gene TRBV20-1 combines with J gene TRBJ2-5; D is unclear. The germline V gene encodes CDR1 DFQATT and CDR2 SNEGSKA (reference sequence). The V end lost 2 bases, the J end lost 5 bases, and 24 bases lay between the germline ends. There are 17 residues in the CDR3. CDR3 region: CSARKSSNPLEWETQYF. DNA of the CDR3: TGCAGTGCTAGAAAATCCTCAAACCCCCTAGAGTGGGAGACCCAGTACTTC.

This clonotype was seen many times. The chain joins TRBV7-2 to TRBJ2-7, with D tentatively TRBD1 or TRBD2 (5 bases each). V was pared by 5 bases and J by 0 bases, with 11 bases between. Per the germline V gene, CDR1 is SGHTA and CDR2 is FQGNSA. CDR3 length: 14 residues. The CDR3 bases are TGTGCCAGCAGCAGGGCCGGGGCCTCCTACGAGCAGTACTTC. It codes for CASSRAGASYEQYF.

This clonotype has only a few counts. The genes are TRBV3-1 and TRBJ1-2; possible D gene TRBD1, 6 bases. The V gene lost 5 bases and the J gene lost 7 bases, with 14 bases spanning the gap. The CDR3 has 13 residues. Germline lookup yields CDR1 LGHDT and CDR2 YNNKEL (reference sequence). This CDR3 is CASSLRQAFGYTF. The DNA for the CDR3 is TGTGCCAGCAGCTTGCGACAGGCGTTTGGCTACACCTTC.

This clonotype has ten or more counts. The gene calls are TRBV18 and TRBJ2-1; unclear D gene. Germline V gene lookup returns CDR1 KGHSH and CDR2 LQKENI. The CDR3 consists of 13 residues. V was pared by 4 bases and J by 10 bases, with 14 bases between. The CDR3 DNA follows: TGTGCCAGCTCACACCCCAGTCCTGGGGAGCAGTTCTTC. It codes for CASSHPSPGEQFF.

There are many counts of this clonotype. The CDR3 loop is CASSQGTQGTGELFF. Written as DNA, the CDR3 is TGTGCCAGCAGCCAAGGGACCCAGGGCACCGGGGAGCTGTTTTTT. The rearrangement uses TRBV4-2 and TRBJ2-2; TRBD1 is a possible D gene (5 bases). Trimming pared 1 base from V and 4 bases from J, leaving 10 bases between. The V gene's germline CDR1 is LGHNA and CDR2 YNFKEQ. CDR3 length: 15 amino acids.

V usage is TRBV3-1 and J usage is TRBJ2-7; D not resolved. The CDR3 has 16 residues. Germline CDR1 LGHDT, CDR2 YNNKEL (reference sequence). V was pared by 3 bases and J by 4 bases, with 19 bases between. The CDR3 DNA reads TGTGCCAGCAGCCATGGCTACAAAACCTTGCCTTACGAGCAGTACTTC. It specifies CASSHGYKTLPYEQYF.

This clonotype was picked up a small number of times. A single base separates this from a much larger clone, so it may be a read error. This rearrangement joins TRBV5-1 to TRBJ2-7, with D possibly TRBD1 on 6 matching bases. V lost 4 bases to trimming and J lost 7 bases, with 15 bases between them. The CDR3 sequence is 13 residues long. Germline CDR1 is SGHRS and CDR2 is YFSETQ. The CDR3 region is CASSPTGFREQYF. The CDR3, as DNA: TGCGCCAGCAGCCCCACAGGGTTTCGTGAGCAGTACTTC.

This chain links TRBV7-2 with TRBJ1-1, with D perhaps TRBD1 (5 bases). This CDR3 has 16 residues. Trimming took off 5 bases at V and 2 bases at J, with 18 bases between the two ends. Germline loops: CDR1 SGHTA, CDR2 FQGNSA. CDR3 in amino acids: CASSRRGSPRNTEAFF. The CDR3, as DNA: TGTGCCAGCAGCAGAAGGGGAAGTCCTCGAAACACTGAAGCTTTCTTT.

The chain combines TRBV3-1 with TRBJ2-3, with TRBD2 matching 13 bases. Losses at the gene ends were 1 base for V and 7 bases for J; bases not matched to a gene: 5. Germline CDR1 LGHDT, CDR2 YNNKEL (reference sequence). This CDR3 has 16 residues. The CDR3 coding sequence is TGTGCCAGCAGCCAAGGGACTAGCGGGAGTCTTAATACGCAGTATTTT. Protein sequence: CASSQGTSGSLNTQYF.

A note on this clonotype: It may be a read error: a sequence one base away is much more abundant. This chain connects TRBV5-1 to TRBJ2-3, with 7 bases that match TRBD2. The CDR3 sequence is 14 residues long. The V gene end was trimmed by 3 bases and the J gene end by 5 bases; junction bases not matched to a gene: 6. Germline V gene data show CDR1 as SGHRS and CDR2 as YFSETQ. The CDR3 region has the DNA TGCGCCAGCAGCTCCAGACGGGGGGTAGATACGCAGTATTTT. Translating gives CASSSRRGVDTQYF.

The chain carries TRBV15 and TRBJ2-6, with 8 bases matching TRBD2. The V and J ends lost 4 bases and 1 base, in that order; junction bases with no gene match: 0. Germline V gene data show CDR1 as LNHNV and CDR2 as YYDKDF (reference sequence). The CDR3 consists of 15 residues. CDR3 nucleotides: TGTGCCACCAGCACGGGGGGGTCTGGGGCCAACGTCCTGACTTTC. It specifies CATSTGGSGANVLTF.

This clonotype occurred many times. The CDR3 nucleotides read TGTGCCAGCAGCCGCGGGACAGGGGCCACCTACGAGCAGTACTTC. Translating gives CASSRGTGATYEQYF. The chain carries TRBV7-8 and TRBJ2-7, with TRBD1 matching over 10 bases. Germline V gives CDR1 SGHVS, CDR2 FQNEAQ. This CDR3 is built from 15 residues. The V segment lost 5 bases and the J segment 2 bases; nucleotides outside the gene matches: 6. The full variable domain, in which reference TRBV7-8 and TRBJ2-7 provide the parts outside the CDR3, is GAGVSQSPRYKVAKRGQDVALRCDPISGHVSLFWYQQALGQGPEFLTYFQNEAQLDKSGLPSDRFFAERPEGSVSTLKIQRTQQEDSAVYLCASSRGTGATYEQYFGPGTRLTVT.

The table lists this clonotype with a count of one. This chain connects TRBV5-1 to TRBJ2-2; weak D call: TRBD1 (6 bases). V gave up 6 bases and J gave up 5 bases, with 14 bases separating them. The germline gives CDR1 SGHRS, CDR2 YFSETQ. CDR3 length equals 14 residues. The CDR3 spells CASNQGQATGELFF. CDR3 bases: TGCGCCAGCAACCAGGGGCAGGCAACCGGGGAGCTGTTTTTT.

In regard to this clonotype: This may be a read error, as it is one base from a much larger clone. The J gene is TRBJ2-7, the V gene TRBV29-1, with D possibly TRBD2 on 5 matching bases. Germline V gives CDR1 SQVTM, CDR2 ANQGSEA. V shed 3 bases and J shed 7 bases, with 13 bases lying between them. The CDR3 spans 12 residues. The CDR3: CSVDRVRDEQYF. DNA of the CDR3: TGCAGCGTTGACCGGGTACGGGATGAGCAGTACTTC.

To note about this clonotype: A single base separates this from a much larger clone, so it may be a read error. The chain joins TRBV7-2 to TRBJ2-1, with 7 bases that match TRBD2. Near its end, the DNA agrees better with TRBJ2-7, so the J call may be wrong. This CDR3 has 14 amino acids. Per germline, CDR1 SGHTA and CDR2 FQGNSA. In DNA form, the CDR3 reads TGTGCCAGCAGCTTAGGACTAGCTACCGATGAGCAGTACTTC. Its protein product is CASSLGLATDEQYF.